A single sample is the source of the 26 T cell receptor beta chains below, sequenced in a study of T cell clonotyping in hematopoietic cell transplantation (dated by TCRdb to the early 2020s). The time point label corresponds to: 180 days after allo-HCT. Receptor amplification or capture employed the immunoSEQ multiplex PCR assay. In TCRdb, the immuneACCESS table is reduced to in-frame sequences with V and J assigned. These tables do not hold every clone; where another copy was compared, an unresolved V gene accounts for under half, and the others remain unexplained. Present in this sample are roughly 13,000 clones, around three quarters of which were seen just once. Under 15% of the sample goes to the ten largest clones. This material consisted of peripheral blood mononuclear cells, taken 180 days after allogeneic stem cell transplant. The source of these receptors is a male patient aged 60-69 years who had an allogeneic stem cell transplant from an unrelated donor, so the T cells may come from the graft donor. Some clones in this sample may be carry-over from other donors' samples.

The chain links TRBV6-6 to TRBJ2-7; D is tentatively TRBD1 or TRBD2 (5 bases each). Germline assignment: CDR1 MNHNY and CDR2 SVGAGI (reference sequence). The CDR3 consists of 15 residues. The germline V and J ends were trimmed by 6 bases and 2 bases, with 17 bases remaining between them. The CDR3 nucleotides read TGTGCCAGCAGCCGCGAGGGGACCGATCCCTACGAGCAGTACTTC. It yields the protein CASSREGTDPYEQYF.

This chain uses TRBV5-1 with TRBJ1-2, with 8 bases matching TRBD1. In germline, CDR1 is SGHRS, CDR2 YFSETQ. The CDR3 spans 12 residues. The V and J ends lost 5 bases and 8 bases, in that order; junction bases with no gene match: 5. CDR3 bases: TGCGCCAGCAGTAAACAGGGGGGAGGCTACACCTTC. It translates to CASSKQGGGYTF.

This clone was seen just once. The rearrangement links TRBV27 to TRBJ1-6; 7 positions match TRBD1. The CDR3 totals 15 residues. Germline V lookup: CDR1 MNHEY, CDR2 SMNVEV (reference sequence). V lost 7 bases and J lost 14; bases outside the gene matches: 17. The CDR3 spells CASKLTGTFVLSLHF. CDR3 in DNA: TGTGCCAGCAAATTGACAGGGACCTTTGTGTTGTCCCTCCACTTT.

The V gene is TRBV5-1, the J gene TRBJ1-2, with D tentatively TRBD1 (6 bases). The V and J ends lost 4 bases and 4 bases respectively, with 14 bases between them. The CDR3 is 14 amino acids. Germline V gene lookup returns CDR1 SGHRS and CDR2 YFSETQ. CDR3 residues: CASSRTTGSYGYTF. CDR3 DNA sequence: TGCGCCAGCAGCCGCACCACAGGGTCCTATGGCTACACCTTC.

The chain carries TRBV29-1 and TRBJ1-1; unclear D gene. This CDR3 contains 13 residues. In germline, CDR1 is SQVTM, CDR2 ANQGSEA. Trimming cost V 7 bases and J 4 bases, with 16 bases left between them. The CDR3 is CSARGRVSTEAFF. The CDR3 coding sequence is TGCAGCGCCCGCGGTAGGGTTAGCACTGAAGCTTTCTTT.

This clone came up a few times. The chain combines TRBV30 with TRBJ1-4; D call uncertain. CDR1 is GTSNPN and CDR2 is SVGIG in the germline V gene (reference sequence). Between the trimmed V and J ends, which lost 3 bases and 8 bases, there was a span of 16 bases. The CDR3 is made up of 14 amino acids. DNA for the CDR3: TGTGCCTGGAGCCGGACCACCGGTGGGGAAAAACTGTTTTTT. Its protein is CAWSRTTGGEKLFF.

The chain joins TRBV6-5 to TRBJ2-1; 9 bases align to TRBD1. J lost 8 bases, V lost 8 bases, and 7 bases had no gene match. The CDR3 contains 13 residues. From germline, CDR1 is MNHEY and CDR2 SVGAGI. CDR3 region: CASAGTGSDEQFF. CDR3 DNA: TGTGCCAGCGCCGGGACAGGGAGTGATGAGCAGTTCTTC.

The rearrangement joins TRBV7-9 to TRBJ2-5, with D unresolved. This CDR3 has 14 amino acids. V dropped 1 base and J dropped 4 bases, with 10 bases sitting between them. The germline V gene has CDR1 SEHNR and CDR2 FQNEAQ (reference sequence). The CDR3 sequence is CASSLVDVAETQYF. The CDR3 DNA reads TGTGCCAGCAGCTTAGTAGACGTAGCAGAGACCCAGTACTTC.

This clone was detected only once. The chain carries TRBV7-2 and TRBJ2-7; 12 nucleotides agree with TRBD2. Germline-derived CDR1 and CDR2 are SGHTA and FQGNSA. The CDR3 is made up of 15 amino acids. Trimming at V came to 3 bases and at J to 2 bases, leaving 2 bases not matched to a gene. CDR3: CASSFWTSGTYEQYF. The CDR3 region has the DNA TGTGCCAGCAGCTTCTGGACTAGCGGGACCTACGAGCAGTACTTC. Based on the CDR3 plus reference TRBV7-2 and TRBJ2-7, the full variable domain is GAGVSQSPSNKVTEKGKDVELRCDPISGHTALYWYRQSLGQGLEFLIYFQGNSAPDKSGLPSDRFSAERTGGSVSTLTIQRTQQEDSAVYLCASSFWTSGTYEQYFGPGTRLTVT.

The CDR3 DNA reads as TGCGCCAGCAGCCCCATTCGAGAGGGCCGGTCTAATGAAAAACTGTTTTTT. This sequence encodes CASSPIREGRSNEKLFF. The chain links TRBV4-1 to TRBJ1-4, with no clear D. V lost 4 bases, J lost 3 bases, and 18 bases lay in between. Germline CDR1 and CDR2: MGHRA and YSYEKL. The CDR3 is made up of 17 amino acids.

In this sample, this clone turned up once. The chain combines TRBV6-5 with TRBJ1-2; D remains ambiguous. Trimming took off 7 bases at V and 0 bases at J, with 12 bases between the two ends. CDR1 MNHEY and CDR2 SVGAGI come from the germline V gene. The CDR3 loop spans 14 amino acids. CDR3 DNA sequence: TGTGCCAGCACCGCGACACCAGCTAACTATGGCTACACCTTC. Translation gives CASTATPANYGYTF.

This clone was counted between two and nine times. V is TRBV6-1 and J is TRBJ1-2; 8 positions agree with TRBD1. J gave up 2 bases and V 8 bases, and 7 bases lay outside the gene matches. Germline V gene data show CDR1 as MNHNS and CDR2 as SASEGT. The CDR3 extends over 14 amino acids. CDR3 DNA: TGTGCCAGCTGCGCAGGGGGCTGGAACTATGGCTACACCTTC. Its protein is CASCAGGWNYGYTF.

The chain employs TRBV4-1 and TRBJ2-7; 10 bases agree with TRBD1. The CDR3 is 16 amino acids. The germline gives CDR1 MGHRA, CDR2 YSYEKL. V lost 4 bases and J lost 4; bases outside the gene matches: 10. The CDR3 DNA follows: TGCGCCAGCAGCCTTGTAGCCGGGACAGGGGATTACGAGCAGTACTTC. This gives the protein CASSLVAGTGDYEQYF.

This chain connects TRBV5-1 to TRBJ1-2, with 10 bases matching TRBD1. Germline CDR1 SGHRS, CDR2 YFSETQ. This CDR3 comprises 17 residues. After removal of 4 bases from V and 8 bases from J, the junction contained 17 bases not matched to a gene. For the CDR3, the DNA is TGCGCCAGCAGCGACCTATCCGGGACAGGGGAAGTTAAGGGCTACACCTTC. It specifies CASSDLSGTGEVKGYTF.

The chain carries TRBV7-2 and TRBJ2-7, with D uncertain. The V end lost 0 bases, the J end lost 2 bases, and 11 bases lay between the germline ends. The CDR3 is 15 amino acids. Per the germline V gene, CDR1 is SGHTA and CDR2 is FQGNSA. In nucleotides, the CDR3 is TGTGCCAGCAGCTTAGCTGGTTCGGCCGCCTACGAGCAGTACTTC. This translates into CASSLAGSAAYEQYF.

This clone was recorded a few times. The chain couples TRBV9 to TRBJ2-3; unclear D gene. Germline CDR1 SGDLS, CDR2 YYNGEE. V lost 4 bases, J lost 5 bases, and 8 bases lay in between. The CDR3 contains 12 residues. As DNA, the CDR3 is TGTGCCAGCAGCCCCCGGTTAGATACGCAGTATTTT. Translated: CASSPRLDTQYF.

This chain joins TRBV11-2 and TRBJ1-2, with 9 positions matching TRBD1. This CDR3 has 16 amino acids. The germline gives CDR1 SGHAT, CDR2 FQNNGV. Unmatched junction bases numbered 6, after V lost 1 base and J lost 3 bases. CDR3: CASSLVGQGKDYGYTF. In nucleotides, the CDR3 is TGTGCCAGCAGCTTAGTCGGACAGGGGAAGGACTATGGCTACACCTTC.

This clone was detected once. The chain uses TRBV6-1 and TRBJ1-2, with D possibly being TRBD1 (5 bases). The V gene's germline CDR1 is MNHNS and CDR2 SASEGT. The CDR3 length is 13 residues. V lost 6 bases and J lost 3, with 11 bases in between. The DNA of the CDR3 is TGTGCCAGCAGAGGCAGGGTTTACTATGGCTACACCTTC. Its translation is CASRGRVYYGYTF.

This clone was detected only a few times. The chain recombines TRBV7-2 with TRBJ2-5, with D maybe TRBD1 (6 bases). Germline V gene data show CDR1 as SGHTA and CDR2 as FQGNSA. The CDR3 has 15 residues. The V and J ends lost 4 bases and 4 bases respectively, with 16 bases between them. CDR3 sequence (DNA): TGTGCCAGCAGCTCCCAGCAGGGGAGAATAGAGACCCAGTACTTC. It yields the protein CASSSQQGRIETQYF.

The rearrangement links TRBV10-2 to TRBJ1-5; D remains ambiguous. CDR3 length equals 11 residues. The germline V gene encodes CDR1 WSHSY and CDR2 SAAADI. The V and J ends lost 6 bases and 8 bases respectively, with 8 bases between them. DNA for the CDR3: TGCGCCAGCAGCCCCGGGGAGCCCCAGCATTTT. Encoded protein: CASSPGEPQHF.

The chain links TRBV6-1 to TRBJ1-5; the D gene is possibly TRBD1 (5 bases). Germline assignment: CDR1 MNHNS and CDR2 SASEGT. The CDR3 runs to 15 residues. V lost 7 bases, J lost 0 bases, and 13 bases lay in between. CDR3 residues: CASMRGGSSNQPQHF. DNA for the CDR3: TGTGCCAGCATGAGGGGAGGGTCTAGCAATCAGCCCCAGCATTTT.

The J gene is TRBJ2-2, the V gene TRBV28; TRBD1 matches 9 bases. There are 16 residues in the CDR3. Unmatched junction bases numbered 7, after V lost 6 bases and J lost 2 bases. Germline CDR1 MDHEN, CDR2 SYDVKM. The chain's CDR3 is CASRHTGGPNTGELFF. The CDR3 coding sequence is TGTGCCAGCAGGCACACAGGGGGCCCTAACACCGGGGAGCTGTTTTTT. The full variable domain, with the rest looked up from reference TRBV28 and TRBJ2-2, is DVKVTQSSRYLVKRTGEKVFLECVQDMDHENMFWYRQDPGLGLRLIYFSYDVKMKEKGDIPEGYSVSREKKERFSLILESASTNQTSMYLCASRHTGGPNTGELFFGEGSRLTVL.

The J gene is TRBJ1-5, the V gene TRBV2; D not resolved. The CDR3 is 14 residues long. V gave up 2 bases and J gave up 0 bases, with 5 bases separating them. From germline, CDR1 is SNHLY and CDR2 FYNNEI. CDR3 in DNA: TGTGCCAGCAGTGAAAGGAGTAGCAATCAGCCCCAGCATTTT. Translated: CASSERSSNQPQHF. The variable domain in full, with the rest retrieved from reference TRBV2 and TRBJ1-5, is EPEVTQTPSHQVTQMGQEVILRCVPISNHLYFYWYRQILGQKVEFLVSFYNNEISEKSEIFDDQFSVERPDGSNFTLKIRSTKLEDSAMYFCASSERSSNQPQHFGDGTRLSIL.

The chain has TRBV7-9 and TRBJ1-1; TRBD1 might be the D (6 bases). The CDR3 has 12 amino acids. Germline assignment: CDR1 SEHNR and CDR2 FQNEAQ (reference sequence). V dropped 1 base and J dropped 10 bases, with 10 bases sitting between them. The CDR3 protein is CASSLDRAGAFF. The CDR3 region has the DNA TGTGCCAGCAGCTTAGACAGGGCGGGAGCTTTCTTT.

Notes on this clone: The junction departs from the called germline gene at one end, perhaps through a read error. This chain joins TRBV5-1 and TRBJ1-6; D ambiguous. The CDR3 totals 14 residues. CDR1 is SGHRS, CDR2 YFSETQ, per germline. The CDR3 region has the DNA TGCGCCAACAGCCGAGACTCCTATAATTCACCCCTCCACTTT. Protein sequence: CANSRDSYNSPLHF.

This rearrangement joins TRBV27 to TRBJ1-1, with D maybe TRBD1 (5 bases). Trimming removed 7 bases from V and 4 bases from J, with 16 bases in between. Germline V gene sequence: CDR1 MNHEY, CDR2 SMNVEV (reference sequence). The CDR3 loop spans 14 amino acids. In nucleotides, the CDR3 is TGTGCCAGCACTCTGTTGGCGGGGGTCACTGAAGCTTTCTTT. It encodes CASTLLAGVTEAFF.